This T cell receptor beta chain emerged from a study of T cell repertoires in cytomegalovirus infection. Study details: It can be stated that public TCR beta signatures indicated CMV infection as well as a matching HLA type. Study observations and caveats: Clonotypes of TCR beta that were HLA-C-restricted and CMV-specific dominated the ex vivo response. The cumulative frequency of public TCR beta families identified carriers of CMV plus the relevant HLA.

Using its own MiXCR run on the reads, TCRdb lists one record per CDR3 protein. The sample consists of a few hundred thousand distinct CDR3 sequences, approximately 8.3% of them appearing once. Trimming cost V 5 bases and J 7 bases, with 15 bases left between them. Per germline, CDR1 LNHDA and CDR2 SQIVND (reference sequence). This CDR3 has 14 residues. This clonotype was detected a few times. Antigen: not known. The receptor's source is a human donor in good health (CMV status not recorded). Some clones in this sample may be carry-over from other donors' samples. The chain combines TRBV19 with TRBJ2-1; maybe TRBD1 (6 bases). The material sequenced was PBMCs. CDR3 in amino acids: CASSSRDILNEQFF. CDR3 in DNA: TGTGCCAGTAGTTCCCGGGACATACTGAATGAGCAGTTCTTC.